What follows describes a single T cell receptor beta chain. Its target antigen remains unknown. It has no much larger one-base neighbor in the sample; base qualities were not kept. Preparation of the library involved RT-PCR. Sequenced on an Illumina HiSeq 2500. The public reads were reanalyzed by TCRdb: fastp trimming at Q25, MiXCR alignment, in-frame beta chains only. CDR3 protein duplicates are merged, each entry listing the most common genes and DNA. The sample contains about 520,000 distinct CDR3 sequences, around 25% of them found a single time. The ten largest clones represent 1.5% to 2% of the sample. This sample was taken from a study of response to subunit inactivated influenza vaccine (dated by TCRdb to 2016 to 2019). Regarding the complete study: To follow how T cells responded to a trivalent subunit inactivated influenza vaccine, the researchers relied on deep quantitative profiling of the T cell receptor repertoire. What the authors observed across the whole study: According to the authors, only a limited number of new T cells may be recruited by each seasonal influenza vaccination.

CDR3 length: 14 amino acids, cysteine to phenylalanine. CDR3 DNA is the only sequence kept; it has 42 bases, read in frame from the first base. The germline V gene supplies CDR1 ENHRY and CDR2 SYGVKD. The V end loses 3 bases and the J end loses 4 bases, and a stretch of 13 bases separates them. Specimen: CD4+ T cells sorted from PBMCs, collected less than 6 days after vaccination. Rearrangement joined TRBV10-3 to TRBJ2-7, with TRBD1 as a weak D call on 6 bases. This TCR came from a man over 45 who received an inactivated influenza vaccine. Donor details come from another sample of the same person, matched by shared clones. The DNA sequence is given as TGTGCCATCAGTGATTTTCCCGACAGGTACGAGCAGTACTTC. This translates into CAISDFPDRYEQYF.